This T cell receptor beta chain originates from a study of T-cell memory formation after mild COVID-19. On the study more broadly: Largely, TCR clusters stayed within a single donor.

This CDR3 is 15 amino acids long. Germline loops: CDR1 SNHLY, CDR2 FYNNEI. The germline V and J ends were trimmed by 2 bases and 3 bases, with 11 bases remaining between them. Study-wide results and limits: Shrinking CD4+ clones were chiefly CM and EM; CD8+ ones were chiefly EMRA.

TCRdb re-called the 5' RACE reads through MiXCR, storing one row per CDR3 protein. This sample has approximately 82,000 distinct CDR3 sequences; 9.5% to 15% occur once, and the top ten carry around two fifths. About this clonotype: Its specificity is unknown.

The clonotype comes from a man aged 18 to 29 who had mild COVID-19 (a few samples of this study predate the infection). Cell type and time point are not known. Sequences were obtained from PBMCs or a T cell subset sorted from them (not recorded which). This rearrangement joins TRBV2 to TRBJ1-5; no reliable D call. CDR3 amino acids: CASSEPRQLNQPQHF. For the CDR3, the DNA is TGTGCCAGCAGTGAACCCAGGCAACTCAATCAGCCCCAGCATTTT. Full variable domain (missing parts from reference TRBV2 and TRBJ1-5): EPEVTQTPSHQVTQMGQEVILRCVPISNHLYFYWYRQILGQKVEFLVSFYNNEISEKSEIFDDQFSVERPDGSNFTLKIRSTKLEDSAMYFCASSEPRQLNQPQHFGDGTRLSIL.